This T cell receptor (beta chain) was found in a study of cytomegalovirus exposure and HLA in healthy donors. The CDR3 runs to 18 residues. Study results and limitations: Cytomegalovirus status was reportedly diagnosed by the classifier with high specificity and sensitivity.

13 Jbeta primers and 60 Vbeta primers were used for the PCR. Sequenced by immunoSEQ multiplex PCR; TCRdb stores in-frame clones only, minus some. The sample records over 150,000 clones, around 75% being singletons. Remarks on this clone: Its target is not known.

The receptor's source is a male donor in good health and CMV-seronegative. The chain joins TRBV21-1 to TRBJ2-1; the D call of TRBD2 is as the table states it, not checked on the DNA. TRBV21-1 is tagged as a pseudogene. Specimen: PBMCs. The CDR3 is CASSKAPSSSDTNNEQFF. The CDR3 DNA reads TGTGCCAGCAGCAAAGCGCCTAGCTCTAGCGATACCAATAATGAGCAGTTCTTC.